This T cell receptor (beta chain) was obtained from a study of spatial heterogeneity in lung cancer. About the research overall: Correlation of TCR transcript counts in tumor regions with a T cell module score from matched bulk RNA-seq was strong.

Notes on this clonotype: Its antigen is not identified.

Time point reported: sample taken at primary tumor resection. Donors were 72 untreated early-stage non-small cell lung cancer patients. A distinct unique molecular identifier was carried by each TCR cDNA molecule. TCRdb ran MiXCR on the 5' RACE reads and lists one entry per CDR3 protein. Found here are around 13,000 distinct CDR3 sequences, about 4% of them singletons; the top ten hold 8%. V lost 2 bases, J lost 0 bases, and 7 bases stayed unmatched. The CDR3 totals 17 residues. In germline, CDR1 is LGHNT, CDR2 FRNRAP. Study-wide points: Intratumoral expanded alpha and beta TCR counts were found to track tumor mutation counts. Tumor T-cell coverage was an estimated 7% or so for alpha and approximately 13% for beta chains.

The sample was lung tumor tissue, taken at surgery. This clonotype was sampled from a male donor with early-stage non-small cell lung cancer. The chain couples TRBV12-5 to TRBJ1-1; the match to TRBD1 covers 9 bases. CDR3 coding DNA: TGTGCTAGTGGTTTGACTGCCGGGACAGGGATGAACACTGAAGCTTTCTTT. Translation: CASGLTAGTGMNTEAFF.